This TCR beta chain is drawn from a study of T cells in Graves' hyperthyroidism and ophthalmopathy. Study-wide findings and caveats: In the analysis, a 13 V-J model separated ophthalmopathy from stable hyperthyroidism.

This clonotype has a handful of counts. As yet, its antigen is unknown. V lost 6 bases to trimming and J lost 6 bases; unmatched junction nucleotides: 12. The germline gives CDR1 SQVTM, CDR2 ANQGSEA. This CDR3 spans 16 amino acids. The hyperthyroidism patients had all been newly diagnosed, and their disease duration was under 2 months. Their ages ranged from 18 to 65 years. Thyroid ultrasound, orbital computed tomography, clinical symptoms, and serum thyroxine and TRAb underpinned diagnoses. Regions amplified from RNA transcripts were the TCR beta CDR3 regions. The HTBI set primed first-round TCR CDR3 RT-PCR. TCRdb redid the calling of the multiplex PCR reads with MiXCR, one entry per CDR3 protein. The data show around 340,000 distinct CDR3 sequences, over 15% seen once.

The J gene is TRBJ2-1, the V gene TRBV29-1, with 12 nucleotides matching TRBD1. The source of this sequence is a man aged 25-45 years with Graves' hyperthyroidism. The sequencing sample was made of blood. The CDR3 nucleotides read TGCAGCGTCGACTACCAGGGACAGGGGGCACTCAATGAGCAGTTCTTC. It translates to CSVDYQGQGALNEQFF.